This TCR beta chain originates from a study of T cells in lung cancer brain metastases. In the study overall: Among the 20 patients, seventeen reported tobacco use, median about 40 pack-years. The study's findings and limits: Paired lesions shared few clones; most were lesion-specific (mean Morisita about 0.2). Brain metastases had fewer unique productive clones than primaries (median roughly 1,400 versus 4,700).

The CDR3 consists of 12 residues. V lost 6 bases and J 4 bases, leaving 12 bases between the germline ends. The germline CDR1 and CDR2 sequences are SQVTM and ANQGSEA. Worth noting for this clone: Its antigen is currently unknown.

TCRdb keeps only in-frame clones here, not all; method: immunoSEQ multiplex PCR. Altogether about 2,000 clones are present, roughly 91% being singletons, with the ten largest covering about 5%. Sequences were obtained from tumor tissue from the primary lung tumor. This chain connects TRBV29-1 to TRBJ1-1; maybe TRBD1 (5 bases). The sequence derives from a woman in her twenties or thirties with non-small cell lung cancer. CDR3 nucleotides: TGCAGCGTGGCCCGGGGGGGCACTGAAGCTTTCTTT. Its translation: CSVARGGTEAFF.